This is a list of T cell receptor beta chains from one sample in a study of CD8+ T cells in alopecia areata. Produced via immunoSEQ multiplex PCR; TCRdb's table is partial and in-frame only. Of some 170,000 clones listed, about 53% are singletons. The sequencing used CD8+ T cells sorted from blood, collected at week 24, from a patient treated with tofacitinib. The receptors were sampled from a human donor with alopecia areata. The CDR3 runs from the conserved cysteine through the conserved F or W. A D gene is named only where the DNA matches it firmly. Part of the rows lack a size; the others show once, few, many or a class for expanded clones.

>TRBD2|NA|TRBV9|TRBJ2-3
TGTGCCAGCAGCGTAGTCCCCGGGGGGAGCACAGATACGCAGTATTTT
CASSVVPGGSTDTQYF
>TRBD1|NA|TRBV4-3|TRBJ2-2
TGCGCCAGCAGCCAAGGACAGGGGAACACCGGGGAGCTGTTTTTT
CASSQGQGNTGELFF
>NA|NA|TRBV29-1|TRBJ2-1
TGCAGCGTTGAACTGCCCGGGGATAGAAACAATGAGCAGTTCTTC
CSVELPGDRNNEQFF
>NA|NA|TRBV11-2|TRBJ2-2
TGTGCCAGCAGCTTGAACGGGGAGCTGTTTTTT
CASSLNGELFF
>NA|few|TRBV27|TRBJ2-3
TGTGCCAGCAGTTCGGATGGCAGTCTTGTTAGCACAGATACGCAGTATTTT
CASSSDGSLVSTDTQYF
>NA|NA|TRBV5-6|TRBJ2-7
TGTGCCAGCAGCTTCGGGTTGGGGCAGTACTTC
CASSFGLGQYF
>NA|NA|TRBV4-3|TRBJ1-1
TGCGCCAGCAGCCAAGAGGGGCATAGGGGTAACACTGAAGCTTTCTTT
CASSQEGHRGNTEAFF
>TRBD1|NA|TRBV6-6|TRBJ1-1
TGTGCCACACTACAGGGGTGGGTCACTGAAGCTTTCTTT
CATLQGWVTEAFF
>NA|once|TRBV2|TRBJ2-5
TGTGCCAGCAGTGAAGAGGAAGGTGAGGGGTCGTACCAAGAGACCCAGTACTTC
CASSEEEGEGSYQETQYF
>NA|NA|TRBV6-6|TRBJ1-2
TGTGCCAGCAGTCGGATCCAGGACACGGAGGGTGGCTACACCTTC
CASSRIQDTEGGYTF
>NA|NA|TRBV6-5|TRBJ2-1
TGTGCCAGCAGTTCCTCAGGGTACAATGAGCAGTTCTTC
CASSSSGYNEQFF
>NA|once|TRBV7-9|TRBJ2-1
TGTGCCAGCAGCGGCGCAGGGATTTACAATGAGCAGTTCTTC
CASSGAGIYNEQFF
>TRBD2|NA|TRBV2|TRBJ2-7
TGTGCCAGCAGGGCTAGCGGGGGGGCGTACGAGCAGTACTTC
CASRASGGAYEQYF
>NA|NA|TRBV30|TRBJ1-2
TGTGCCAGCGACCAGGGGAACCGCGCCTACACCTTC
CASDQGNRAYTF
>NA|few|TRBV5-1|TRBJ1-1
TGCGCCAGCAGCTTGTTTGGGGAAGGGAACACTGAAGCTTTCTTT
CASSLFGEGNTEAFF
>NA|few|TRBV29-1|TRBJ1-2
TGCAGCGTGGGAGAGAACTATGGCTACACCTTC
CSVGENYGYTF
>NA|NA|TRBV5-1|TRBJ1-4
TGCGCCAGCAGAATCGAGGGCGGTGAAAAACTGTTTTTT
CASRIEGGEKLFF
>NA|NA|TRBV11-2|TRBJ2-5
TGTGCCAGCAGCTCAAACTCGGGAACTCTTAAGGAGACCCAGTACTTC
CASSSNSGTLKETQYF
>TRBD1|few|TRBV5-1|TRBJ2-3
TGCGCCAGCAACCGGGACAGTCAAGGCACAGATACGCAGTATTTT
CASNRDSQGTDTQYF
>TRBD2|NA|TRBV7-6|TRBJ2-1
TGTGCCAGCAGCTTAGAACTAGCGGGGGGTAATGAGCAGTTCTTC
CASSLELAGGNEQFF
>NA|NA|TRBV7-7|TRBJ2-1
TGTGCCAGCAGCTTAGGGGGGACTCGGGGCGATGAGCAGTTCTTC
CASSLGGTRGDEQFF
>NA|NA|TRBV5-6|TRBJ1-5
TGTGCCAGCAGCTTGGGAAATCAGCCCCAGCATTTT
CASSLGNQPQHF
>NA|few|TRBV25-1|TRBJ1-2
TGTGCCAGCAGTGCGACAGAACTGGGTGGCTACACCTTC
CASSATELGGYTF
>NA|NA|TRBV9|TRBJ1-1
TGTGCCAGCAGCGTAGAGGGGCGCGGGACGGGGGTCACTGAAGCTTTCTTT
CASSVEGRGTGVTEAFF
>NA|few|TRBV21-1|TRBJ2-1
TGTGCCAGCAGCACGAGGGATTCCTACAATGAGCAGTTCTTC
CASSTRDSYNEQFF
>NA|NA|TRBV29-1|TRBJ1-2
TGCAGCGTTCCAGGGAGTAACGGCTACACCTTC
CSVPGSNGYTF
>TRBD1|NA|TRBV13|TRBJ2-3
TGTGCCAGCAGCTCAACAGGGGGGGATACGCAGTATTTT
CASSSTGGDTQYF
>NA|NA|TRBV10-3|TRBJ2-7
TGTGCCATCAGTGAGTCGAGAGGACAGATTGGGACTTCCTACGAGCAGTACTTC
CAISESRGQIGTSYEQYF
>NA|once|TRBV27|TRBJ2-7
TGTGCCAGCAGTCCCCTCTCGAGGGGCATGGGCGAGCAGTACTTC
CASSPLSRGMGEQYF
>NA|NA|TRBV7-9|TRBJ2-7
TGTGCCAGCAGCTTAGACCCCTCCTACGAGCAGTACTTC
CASSLDPSYEQYF
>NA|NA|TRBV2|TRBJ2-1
TGTGCCAGCATGTCACCCTCCGCCTGGGCAACCGGCAATCAGCAGTTCTTC
CASMSPSAWATGNQQFF
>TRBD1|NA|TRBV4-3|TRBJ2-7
TGCGCCAGCAGCCAAGTAAACCAGGGGGACCACTACGAGCAGTACTTC
CASSQVNQGDHYEQYF
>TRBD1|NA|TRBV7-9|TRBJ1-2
TGTGCCAGCAGCCGGGGACAGACAAACTATGGCTACACCTTC
CASSRGQTNYGYTF
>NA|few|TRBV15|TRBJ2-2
TGTGCCACCAGCAGAGATTATGGGGGCGCCTACACCGGGGAGCTGTTTTTT
CATSRDYGGAYTGELFF
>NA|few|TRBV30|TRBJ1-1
TGTGCCTGGATGTACAGGTCAAACCAAGCTTTCTTT
CAWMYRSNQAFF
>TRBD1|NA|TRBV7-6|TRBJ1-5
TGTGCCAGCAGCTCAACAGGGGATCAGCCCCAGCATTTT
CASSSTGDQPQHF
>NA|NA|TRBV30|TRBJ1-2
TGTGCCTGGAGTACACCAGTGGGGGGCTATGGCTACACCTTC
CAWSTPVGGYGYTF
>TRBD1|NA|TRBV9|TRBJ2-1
TGTGCCAGCAGCCAGGGACAGGGGATTGGCAATGAGCAGTTCTTC
CASSQGQGIGNEQFF
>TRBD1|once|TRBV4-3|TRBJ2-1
TGCGCCAGCAGCCAAGATATGGGACAGGGCTACAATGAGCAGTTCTTC
CASSQDMGQGYNEQFF
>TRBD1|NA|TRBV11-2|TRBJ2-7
TGTGCCAGCAGCTTAGCGGGGGGACAGGGGTACGAGCAGTACTTC
CASSLAGGQGYEQYF
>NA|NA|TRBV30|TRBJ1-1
TGTGCCTGGATTGAGGGCCGAGGGACTGAAGCTTTCTTT
CAWIEGRGTEAFF
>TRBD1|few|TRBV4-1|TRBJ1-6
TGCGCCAGCAGCCACATGGGGTCCGGGACAGACAATTCACCCCTCCACTTT
CASSHMGSGTDNSPLHF